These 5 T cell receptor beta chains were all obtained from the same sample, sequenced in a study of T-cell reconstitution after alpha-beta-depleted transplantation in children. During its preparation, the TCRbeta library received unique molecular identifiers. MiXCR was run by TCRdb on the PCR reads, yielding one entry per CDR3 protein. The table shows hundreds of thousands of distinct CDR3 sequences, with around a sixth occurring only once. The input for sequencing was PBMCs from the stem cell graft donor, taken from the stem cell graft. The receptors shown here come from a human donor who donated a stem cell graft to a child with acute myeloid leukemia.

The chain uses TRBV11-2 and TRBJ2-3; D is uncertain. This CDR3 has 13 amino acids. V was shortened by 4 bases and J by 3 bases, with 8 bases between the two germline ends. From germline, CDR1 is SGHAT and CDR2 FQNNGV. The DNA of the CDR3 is TGTGCCAGCAGCTCATTCTATACAGATACGCAGTATTTT. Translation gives CASSSFYTDTQYF.

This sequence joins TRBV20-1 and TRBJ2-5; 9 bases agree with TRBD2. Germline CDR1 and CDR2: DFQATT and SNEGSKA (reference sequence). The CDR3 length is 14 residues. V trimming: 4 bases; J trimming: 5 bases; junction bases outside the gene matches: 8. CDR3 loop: CSANVAGVRETQYF. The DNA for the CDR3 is TGCAGTGCTAACGTAGCGGGGGTAAGGGAGACCCAGTACTTC.

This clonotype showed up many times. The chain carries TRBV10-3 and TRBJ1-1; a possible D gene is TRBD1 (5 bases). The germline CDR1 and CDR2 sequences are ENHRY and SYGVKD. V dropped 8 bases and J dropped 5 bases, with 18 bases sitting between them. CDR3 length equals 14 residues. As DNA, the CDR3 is TGTGCCATCGGGGGTGCGGGACCGGGGACTGAAGCTTTCTTT. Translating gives CAIGGAGPGTEAFF.

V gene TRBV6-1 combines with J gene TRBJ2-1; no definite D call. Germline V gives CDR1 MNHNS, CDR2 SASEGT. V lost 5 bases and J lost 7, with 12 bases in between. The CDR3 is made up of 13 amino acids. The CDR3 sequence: CASSPGQINEQFF. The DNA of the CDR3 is TGTGCCAGCAGTCCCGGCCAGATAAATGAGCAGTTCTTC.

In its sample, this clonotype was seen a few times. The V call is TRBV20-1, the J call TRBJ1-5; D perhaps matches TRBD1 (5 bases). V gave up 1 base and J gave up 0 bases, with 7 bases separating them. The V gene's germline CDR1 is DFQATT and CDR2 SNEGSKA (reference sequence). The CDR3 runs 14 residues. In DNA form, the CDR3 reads TGCAGTGCTAGAGCGGGGGTTAGCAATCAGCCCCAGCATTTT. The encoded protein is CSARAGVSNQPQHF.